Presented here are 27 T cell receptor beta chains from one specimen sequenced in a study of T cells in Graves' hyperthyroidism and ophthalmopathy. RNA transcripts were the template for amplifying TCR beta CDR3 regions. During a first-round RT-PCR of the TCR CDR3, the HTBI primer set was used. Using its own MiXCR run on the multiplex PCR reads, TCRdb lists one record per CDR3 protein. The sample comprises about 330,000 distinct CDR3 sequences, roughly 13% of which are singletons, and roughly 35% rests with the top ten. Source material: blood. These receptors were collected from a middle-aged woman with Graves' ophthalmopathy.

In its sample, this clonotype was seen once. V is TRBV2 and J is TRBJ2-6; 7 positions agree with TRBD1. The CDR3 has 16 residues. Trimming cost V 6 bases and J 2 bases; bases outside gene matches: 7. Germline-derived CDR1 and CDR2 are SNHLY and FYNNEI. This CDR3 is CASSADRRPGANVLTF. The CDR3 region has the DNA TGTGCCAGCAGCGCGGACAGGCGCCCTGGGGCCAACGTCCTGACTTTC.

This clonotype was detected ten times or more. Here the CDR3 reads CASSWERGEAFF. CDR3 bases: TGTGCCAGCAGCTGGGAGAGGGGTGAAGCTTTCTTT. The gene calls are TRBV3-1 and TRBJ1-1; D perhaps matches TRBD1 (5 bases). Germline V lookup: CDR1 LGHDT, CDR2 YNNKEL (reference sequence). The ends were cut back, 5 bases at V and 7 bases at J, with 11 bases in the middle. The CDR3 is made up of 12 amino acids.

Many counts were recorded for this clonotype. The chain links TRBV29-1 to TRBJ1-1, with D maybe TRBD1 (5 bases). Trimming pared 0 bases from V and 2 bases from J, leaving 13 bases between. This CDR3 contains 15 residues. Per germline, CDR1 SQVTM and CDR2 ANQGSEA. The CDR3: CSVEDQGGLNTEAFF. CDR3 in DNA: TGCAGCGTTGAAGATCAGGGCGGTTTAAACACTGAAGCTTTCTTT.

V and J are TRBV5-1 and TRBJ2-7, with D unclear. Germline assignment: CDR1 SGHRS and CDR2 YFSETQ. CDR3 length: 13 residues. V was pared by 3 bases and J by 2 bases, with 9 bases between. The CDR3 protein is CASSSHYPYEQYF. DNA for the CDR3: TGCGCCAGCAGCTCGCACTATCCCTACGAGCAGTACTTC.

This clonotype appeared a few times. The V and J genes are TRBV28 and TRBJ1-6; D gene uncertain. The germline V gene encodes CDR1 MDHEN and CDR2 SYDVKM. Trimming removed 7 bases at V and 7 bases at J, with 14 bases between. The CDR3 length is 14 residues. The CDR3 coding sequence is TGTGCCAGCAATATTGAGGGCGTGAATTCACCCCTCCACTTT. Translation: CASNIEGVNSPLHF.

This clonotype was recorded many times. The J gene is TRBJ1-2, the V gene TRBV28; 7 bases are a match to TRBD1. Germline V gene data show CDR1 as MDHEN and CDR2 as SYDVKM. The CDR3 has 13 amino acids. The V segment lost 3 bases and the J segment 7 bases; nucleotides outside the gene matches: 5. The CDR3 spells CASSFSGGFGYTF. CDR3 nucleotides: TGTGCCAGCAGTTTTTCAGGGGGTTTTGGCTACACCTTC.

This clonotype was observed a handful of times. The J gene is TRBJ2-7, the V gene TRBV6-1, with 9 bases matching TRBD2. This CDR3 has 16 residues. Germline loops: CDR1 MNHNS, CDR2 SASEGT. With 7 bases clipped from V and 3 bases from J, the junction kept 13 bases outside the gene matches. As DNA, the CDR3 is TGTGCCAGCACCCCTCTTAGCGGGAGTAGGGACTACGAGCAGTACTTC. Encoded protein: CASTPLSGSRDYEQYF.

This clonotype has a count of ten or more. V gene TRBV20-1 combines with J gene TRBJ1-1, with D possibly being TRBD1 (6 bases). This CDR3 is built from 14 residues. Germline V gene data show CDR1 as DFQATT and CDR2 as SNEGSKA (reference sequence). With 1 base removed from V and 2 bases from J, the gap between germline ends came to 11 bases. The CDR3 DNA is TGCAGTGCTAGAGGGACGGACAGTAACACTGAAGCTTTCTTT. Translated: CSARGTDSNTEAFF.

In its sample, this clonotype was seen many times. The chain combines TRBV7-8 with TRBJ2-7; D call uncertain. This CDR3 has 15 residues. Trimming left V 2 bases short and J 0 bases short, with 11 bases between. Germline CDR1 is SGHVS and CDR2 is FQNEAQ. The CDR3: CASSLLLGSSYEQYF. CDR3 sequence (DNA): TGTGCCAGCAGCTTATTGTTGGGCAGCTCCTACGAGCAGTACTTC.

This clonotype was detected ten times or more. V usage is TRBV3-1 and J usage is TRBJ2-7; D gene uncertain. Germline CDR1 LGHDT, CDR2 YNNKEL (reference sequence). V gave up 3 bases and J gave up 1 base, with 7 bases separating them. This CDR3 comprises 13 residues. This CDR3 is CASSHRRSYEQYF. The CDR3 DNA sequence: TGTGCCAGCAGCCATCGAAGATCCTACGAGCAGTACTTC.

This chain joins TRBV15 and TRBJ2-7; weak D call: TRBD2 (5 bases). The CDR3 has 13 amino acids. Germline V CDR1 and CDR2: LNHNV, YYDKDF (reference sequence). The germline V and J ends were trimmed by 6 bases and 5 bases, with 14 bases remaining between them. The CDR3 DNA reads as TGTGCCACCAGAAATCCGGGAAGTCACGAGCAGTACTTC. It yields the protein CATRNPGSHEQYF. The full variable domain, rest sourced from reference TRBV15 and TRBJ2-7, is DAMVIQNPRYQVTQFGKPVTLSCSQTLNHNVMYWYQQKSSQAPKLLFHYYDKDFNNEADTPDNFQSRRPNTSFCFLDIRSPGLGDTAMYLCATRNPGSHEQYFGPGTRLTVT.

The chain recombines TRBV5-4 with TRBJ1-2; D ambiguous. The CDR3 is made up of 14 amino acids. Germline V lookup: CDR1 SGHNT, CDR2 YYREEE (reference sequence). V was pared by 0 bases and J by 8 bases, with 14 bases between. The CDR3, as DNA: TGTGCCAGCAGCTTGGGTGGAGGCCAGCGAGGCTACACCTTC. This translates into CASSLGGGQRGYTF.

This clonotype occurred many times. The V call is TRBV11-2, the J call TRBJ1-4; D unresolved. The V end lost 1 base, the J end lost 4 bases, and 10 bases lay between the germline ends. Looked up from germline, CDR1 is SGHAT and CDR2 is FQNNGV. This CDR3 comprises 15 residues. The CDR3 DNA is TGTGCCAGCAGCTTAGTTGGGCAGGATAATGAAAAACTGTTTTTT. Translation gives CASSLVGQDNEKLFF. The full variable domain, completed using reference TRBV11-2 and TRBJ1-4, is EAGVAQSPRYKIIEKRQSVAFWCNPISGHATLYWYQQILGQGPKLLIQFQNNGVVDDSQLPKDRFSAERLKGVDSTLKIQPAKLEDSAVYLCASSLVGQDNEKLFFGSGTQLSVL.

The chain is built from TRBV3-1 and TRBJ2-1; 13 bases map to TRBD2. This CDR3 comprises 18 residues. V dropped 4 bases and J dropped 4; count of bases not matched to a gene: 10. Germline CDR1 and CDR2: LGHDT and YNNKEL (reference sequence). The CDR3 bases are TGTGCCAGCAGCCGCAAAGGACTAGCGGGGGACCGTTACAATGAGCAGTTCTTC. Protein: CASSRKGLAGDRYNEQFF.

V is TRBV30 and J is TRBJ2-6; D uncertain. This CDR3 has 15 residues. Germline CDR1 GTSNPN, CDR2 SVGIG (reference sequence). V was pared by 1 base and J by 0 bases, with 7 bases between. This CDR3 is CAWSAEGSGANVLTF. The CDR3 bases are TGTGCCTGGAGTGCTGAAGGCTCTGGGGCCAACGTCCTGACTTTC. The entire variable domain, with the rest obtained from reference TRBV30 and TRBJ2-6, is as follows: SQTIHQWPATLVQPVGSPLSLECTVEGTSNPNLYWYRQAAGRGLQLLFYSVGIGQISSEVPQNLSASRPQDRQFILSSKKLLLSDSGFYLCAWSAEGSGANVLTFGAGSRLTVL.

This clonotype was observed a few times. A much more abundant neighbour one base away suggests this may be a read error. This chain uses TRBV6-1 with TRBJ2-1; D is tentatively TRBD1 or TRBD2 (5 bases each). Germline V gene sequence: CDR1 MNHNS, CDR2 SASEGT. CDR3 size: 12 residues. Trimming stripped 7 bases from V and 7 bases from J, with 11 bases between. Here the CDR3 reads CASTVWGNEQFF. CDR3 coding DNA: TGTGCCAGCACCGTGTGGGGGAATGAGCAGTTCTTC.

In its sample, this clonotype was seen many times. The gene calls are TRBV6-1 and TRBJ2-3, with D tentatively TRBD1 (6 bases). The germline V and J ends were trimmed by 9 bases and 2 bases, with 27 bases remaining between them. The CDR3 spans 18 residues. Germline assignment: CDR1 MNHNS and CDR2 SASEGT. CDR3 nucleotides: TGTGCCAGTAGAGTAGGACAGATCTGGACCGAGTTCACAGATACGCAGTATTTT. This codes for CASRVGQIWTEFTDTQYF.

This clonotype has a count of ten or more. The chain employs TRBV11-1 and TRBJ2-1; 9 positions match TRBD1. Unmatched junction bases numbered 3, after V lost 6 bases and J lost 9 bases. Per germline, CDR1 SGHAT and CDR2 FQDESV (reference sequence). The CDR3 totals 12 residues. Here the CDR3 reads CASRTGGAEQFF. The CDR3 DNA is TGTGCCAGCAGAACAGGGGGCGCTGAGCAGTTCTTC.

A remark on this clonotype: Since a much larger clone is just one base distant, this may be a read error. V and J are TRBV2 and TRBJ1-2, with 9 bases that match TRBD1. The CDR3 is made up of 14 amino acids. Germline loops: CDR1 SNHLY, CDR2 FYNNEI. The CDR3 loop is CVSNTGTGLNGYTF. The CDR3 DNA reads TGTGTCAGCAACACCGGGACAGGGTTGAATGGCTACACCTTC.

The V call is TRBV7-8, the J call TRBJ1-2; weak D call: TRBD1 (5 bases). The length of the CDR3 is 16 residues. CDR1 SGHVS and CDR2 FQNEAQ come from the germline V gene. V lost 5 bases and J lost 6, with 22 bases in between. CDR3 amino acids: CASSRLRDPERHGYTF. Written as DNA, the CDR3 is TGTGCCAGCAGCCGCCTCCGGGACCCGGAGCGGCATGGCTACACCTTC.

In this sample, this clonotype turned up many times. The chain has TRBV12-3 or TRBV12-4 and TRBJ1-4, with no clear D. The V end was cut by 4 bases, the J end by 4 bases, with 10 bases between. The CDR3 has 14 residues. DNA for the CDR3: TGTGCCAGCAGTTCAAGGCCCTATAATGAAAAACTGTTTTTT. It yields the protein CASSSRPYNEKLFF.

The CDR3 DNA is TGTGCCATCAGTGGAGGGAATGGCAATCAGCCCCAGCATTTT. It is translated as CAISGGNGNQPQHF. The V gene is TRBV10-3, the J gene TRBJ1-5; D is unclear. The CDR3 contains 14 residues. Germline CDR1 reads ENHRY; CDR2 reads SYGVKD. V was clipped by 4 bases and J by 2 bases, with 9 bases between them.

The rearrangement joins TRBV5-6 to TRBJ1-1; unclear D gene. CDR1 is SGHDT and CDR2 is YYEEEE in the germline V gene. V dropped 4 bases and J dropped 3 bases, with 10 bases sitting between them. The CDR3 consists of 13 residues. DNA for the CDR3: TGTGCCAGCAGCCCTGTGCCGGACACTGAAGCTTTCTTT. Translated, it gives CASSPVPDTEAFF.

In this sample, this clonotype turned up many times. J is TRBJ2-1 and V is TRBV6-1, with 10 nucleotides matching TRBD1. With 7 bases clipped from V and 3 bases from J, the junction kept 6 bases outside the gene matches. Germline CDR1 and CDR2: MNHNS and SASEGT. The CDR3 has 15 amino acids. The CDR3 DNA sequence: TGTGCCAGCACCCCCCGGGACAGGGGCTACAATGAGCAGTTCTTC. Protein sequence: CASTPRDRGYNEQFF.

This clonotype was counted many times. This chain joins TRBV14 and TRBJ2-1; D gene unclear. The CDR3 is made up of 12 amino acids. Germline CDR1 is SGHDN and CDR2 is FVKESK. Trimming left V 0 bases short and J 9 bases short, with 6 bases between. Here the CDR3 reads CASSQEWSEQFF. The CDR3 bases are TGTGCCAGCAGCCAAGAGTGGAGTGAGCAGTTCTTC.

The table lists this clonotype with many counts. The CDR3 loop reads CASSSRVDEQYF. CDR3 bases: TGTGCCAGCAGTTCTAGGGTGGACGAGCAGTACTTC. V and J are TRBV27 and TRBJ2-7; D unresolved. V lost 4 bases, J lost 5 bases, and 9 bases lay in between. The CDR3 totals 12 residues. Germline values: CDR1 MNHEY, CDR2 SMNVEV (reference sequence).

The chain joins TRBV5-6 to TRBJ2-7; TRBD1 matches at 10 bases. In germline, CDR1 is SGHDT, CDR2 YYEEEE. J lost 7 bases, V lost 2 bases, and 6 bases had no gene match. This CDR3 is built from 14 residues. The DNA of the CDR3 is TGTGCCAGCAGCTTCGGGACAGGGGACCTTGAGCAGTACTTC. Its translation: CASSFGTGDLEQYF. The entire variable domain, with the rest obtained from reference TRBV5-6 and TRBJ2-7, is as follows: DAGVTQSPTHLIKTRGQQVTLRCSPKSGHDTVSWYQQALGQGPQFIFQYYEEEERQRGNFPDRFSGHQFPNYSSELNVNALLLGDSALYLCASSFGTGDLEQYFGPGTRLTVT.